Each of the 32 T cell receptor beta chains below was sequenced from the same sample in a study of human T cells and chemical hapten exposure. MiXCR, run by TCRdb on the RACE reads, gives a single entry per CDR3 protein. The sample yields around 300,000 distinct CDR3 sequences, approximately 5.8% seen once. Documented time point: pre-sensitization, week 0. The treatment: therapeutic diphenylcyclopropenone sensitization with weekly scalp DPC. Material: whole blood, obtained in connection with sensitization to the hapten diphenylcyclopropenone (DPC). The receptors derive from a woman aged 18-29 years with alopecia areata. Some clones in this sample may be carry-over from other donors' samples.

The rearrangement joins TRBV7-2 to TRBJ2-4; unclear D gene. The CDR3 length is 14 residues. Trimming took 5 bases from V and 0 from J, leaving 8 bases between them. From germline, CDR1 is SGHTA and CDR2 FQGNSA. The CDR3 sequence is CASSQPGAKNIQYF. DNA for the CDR3: TGTGCCAGCAGCCAGCCCGGAGCCAAAAACATTCAGTACTTC.

The chain couples TRBV6-6 to TRBJ1-4; weak D call: TRBD1 (5 bases). Germline CDR1 MNHNY, CDR2 SVGAGI (reference sequence). The CDR3 consists of 15 residues. Trimming removed 7 bases from V and 2 bases from J, with 14 bases in between. The CDR3, as DNA: TGTGCCAGCACCGCAAAGGGGCCGACTAATGAAAAACTGTTTTTT. Protein product: CASTAKGPTNEKLFF.

This clonotype was seen ten or more times. The chain employs TRBV29-1 and TRBJ1-1; D is unclear. The germline V and J ends were trimmed by 0 bases and 8 bases, with 10 bases remaining between them. Germline V gives CDR1 SQVTM, CDR2 ANQGSEA. There are 12 residues in the CDR3. The CDR3 here is CSVEDLGIEAFF. The CDR3 nucleotides read TGCAGCGTTGAAGATTTGGGGATAGAAGCTTTCTTT.

There are a few counts of this clonotype. This chain uses TRBV2 with TRBJ1-5; 12 nucleotides align to TRBD1. V was pared by 5 bases and J by 6 bases, with 11 bases of the junction left unmatched. The CDR3 loop spans 17 amino acids. Germline V CDR1 and CDR2: SNHLY, FYNNEI. The CDR3 nucleotides read TGTGCCAGCAGTAAGGGGTGGGGACAGGGGGCTAGTCAGCCCCAGCATTTT. It yields the protein CASSKGWGQGASQPQHF.

This clonotype was counted many times. The gene calls are TRBV12-3 or TRBV12-4 and TRBJ2-1, with D possibly being TRBD1 (6 bases). The CDR3 spans 13 residues. The V gene lost 5 bases and the J gene lost 6 bases, with 11 bases spanning the gap. Here the CDR3 reads CASSPGQINEQFF. The CDR3, as DNA: TGTGCCAGCAGTCCTGGACAGATCAATGAGCAGTTCTTC.

This clonotype was seen at least ten times. This rearrangement joins TRBV6-5 to TRBJ1-2; D gene unclear. The length of the CDR3 is 15 residues. Trimming stripped 5 bases from V and 2 bases from J, with 15 bases between. Germline values: CDR1 MNHEY, CDR2 SVGAGI. The CDR3 sequence is CASSPRGKGNYGYTF. DNA for the CDR3: TGTGCCAGCAGTCCCCGAGGAAAGGGAAACTATGGCTACACCTTC.

The sample holds a few counts of this clonotype. The chain joins TRBV11-3 to TRBJ2-1; 10 bases fit TRBD2. The CDR3 totals 13 residues. Germline V gene lookup returns CDR1 SGHNT and CDR2 YENEEA. After removal of 4 bases from V and 8 bases from J, the junction contained 2 bases not matched to a gene. The CDR3 DNA reads as TGTGCCAGCAGCTCGGGACTAGCGTATGAGCAGTTCTTC. Its protein is CASSSGLAYEQFF.

This clonotype has just a few counts. The rearrangement uses TRBV20-1 and TRBJ2-3; 9 positions match TRBD1. The length of the CDR3 is 18 residues. CDR1 and CDR2 from the germline V gene are DFQATT and SNEGSKA (reference sequence). V shed 4 bases and J 3 bases; nucleotides not matched to a gene: 17. In DNA form, the CDR3 reads TGCAGTGCTACTCACCGGGCCCGGGACAGGGTGGTTACAGATACGCAGTATTTT. Encoded protein: CSATHRARDRVVTDTQYF.

In this sample, this clonotype turned up a few times. The gene calls are TRBV3-1 and TRBJ2-3; TRBD2 matches 14 bases. Trimming took 1 base from V and 4 from J; bases not matched to a gene: 10. Germline V gene sequence: CDR1 LGHDT, CDR2 YNNKEL (reference sequence). The CDR3 totals 19 residues. The CDR3 loop is CASSQVLGTSGGGADTQYF. CDR3 DNA: TGTGCCAGCAGCCAAGTCTTGGGGACTAGCGGGGGAGGGGCAGATACGCAGTATTTT.

The J gene is TRBJ2-3, the V gene TRBV3-1; D remains unclear. V gave up 0 bases and J gave up 5 bases, with 9 bases separating them. This CDR3 is 14 amino acids long. Germline assignment: CDR1 LGHDT and CDR2 YNNKEL (reference sequence). The CDR3 spells CASSQEVGEDTQYF. CDR3 bases: TGTGCCAGCAGCCAAGAGGTTGGGGAAGATACGCAGTATTTT.

This clonotype was recorded at least ten times. The V call is TRBV6-5, the J call TRBJ1-2; 7 bases line up with TRBD1. Per germline, CDR1 MNHEY and CDR2 SVGAGI. J was trimmed by 0 bases and V by 0 bases; bases with no gene match: 4. The CDR3 is 16 residues long. CDR3 residues: CASSYSGGQANYGYTF. The CDR3 DNA reads TGTGCCAGCAGTTACTCAGGGGGCCAAGCTAACTATGGCTACACCTTC.

This clonotype has ten or more counts. The gene calls are TRBV12-3 or TRBV12-4 and TRBJ2-7; the match to TRBD1 covers 8 bases. The trim removed 7 bases at V and 5 bases at J, leaving 10 bases unmatched. The length of the CDR3 is 14 residues. CDR3 sequence: CASTRTGFGDEQYF. For the CDR3, the DNA is TGTGCCAGCACCAGGACAGGGTTCGGGGACGAGCAGTACTTC.

This clonotype was counted a few times. The J gene is TRBJ1-2, the V gene TRBV28; maybe TRBD1 (5 bases). The germline V and J ends were trimmed by 5 bases and 1 base, with 11 bases remaining between them. This CDR3 region has 14 residues. Germline values: CDR1 MDHEN, CDR2 SYDVKM. This chain's CDR3 is CASSPGTFNYGYTF. The CDR3, as DNA: TGTGCCAGCAGTCCCGGGACTTTTAACTATGGCTACACCTTC.

A few counts support this clonotype. The chain combines TRBV27 with TRBJ1-1; unclear D gene. V lost 5 bases to trimming and J lost 1 base, with 11 bases between them. This CDR3 spans 14 amino acids. The germline V gene encodes CDR1 MNHEY and CDR2 SMNVEV (reference sequence). The CDR3 sequence: CASSTLTGNTEAFF. In DNA, the CDR3 is TGTGCCAGCAGTACTCTAACTGGGAACACTGAAGCTTTCTTT.

This clonotype appeared many times. The DNA for the CDR3 is TGTGCCAGCAGCCCCCGCCCGGACGAGCAGTACTTC. Encoded protein: CASSPRPDEQYF. The chain uses TRBV7-9 and TRBJ2-7; D unclear. The V gene's germline CDR1 is SEHNR and CDR2 FQNEAQ (reference sequence). The CDR3 is 12 residues long. Trimming left V 5 bases short and J 5 bases short, with 10 bases between.

This clonotype has a count of ten or more. The chain joins TRBV9 to TRBJ1-1; D gene unclear. The CDR3 loop spans 13 amino acids. V shed 4 bases and J shed 3 bases, with 10 bases lying between them. Germline assignment: CDR1 SGDLS and CDR2 YYNGEE. The CDR3 DNA reads as TGTGCCAGCAGCCCCCTTGGGGACACTGAAGCTTTCTTT. Protein: CASSPLGDTEAFF.

This clonotype was detected a few times. This rearrangement joins TRBV7-9 to TRBJ1-1, with a weak D call TRBD1 (6 bases). The CDR3 is 13 amino acids. Deletions cut 4 bases from V and 11 bases from J, with 17 bases between. CDR1 and CDR2 from the germline V gene are SEHNR and FQNEAQ (reference sequence). CDR3 amino acids: CASSSRQARDAFF. The CDR3 coding sequence is TGTGCCAGCAGCTCCCGACAGGCTCGGGATGCTTTCTTT.

In its sample, this clonotype was seen many times. This chain joins TRBV7-9 and TRBJ2-3; the match to TRBD2 covers 7 bases. Germline loops: CDR1 SEHNR, CDR2 FQNEAQ (reference sequence). This CDR3 contains 19 residues. Trimming cost V 4 bases and J 0 bases; bases outside gene matches: 16. CDR3 residues: CASSSQLAIPGLSTDTQYF. CDR3 in DNA: TGTGCCAGCAGCTCCCAACTGGCCATCCCGGGACTAAGCACAGATACGCAGTATTTT.

Worth noting for this clonotype: A much larger clone is a single base away; this may be a read error. The chain uses TRBV12-3 or TRBV12-4 and TRBJ2-1; TRBD2 might be the D (6 bases). This CDR3 has 14 residues. This CDR3 is CANSLTQGGVMQFF. CDR3 bases: TGTGCCAACAGTTTAACCCAGGGAGGCGTTATGCAGTTCTTC.

The chain is built from TRBV20-1 and TRBJ2-7; the D call may be TRBD1 or TRBD2 (5 bases each). The CDR3 covers 12 residues. Trimming pared 0 bases from V and 4 bases from J, leaving 7 bases between. Germline assignment: CDR1 DFQATT and CDR2 SNEGSKA (reference sequence). CDR3 amino acids: CSAREGEYEQYF. CDR3 DNA: TGCAGTGCTAGAGAGGGGGAGTACGAGCAGTACTTC.

The chain combines TRBV27 with TRBJ1-2; no definite D call. In germline, CDR1 is MNHEY, CDR2 SMNVEV (reference sequence). The V end lost 3 bases, the J end lost 4 bases, and 12 bases lay between the germline ends. The CDR3 is made up of 14 amino acids. The CDR3 region has the DNA TGTGCCAGCAGTTTTGACGGTGGGGTCTATGGCTACACCTTC. Translated: CASSFDGGVYGYTF.

This clonotype was counted only a few times. This sequence joins TRBV2 and TRBJ1-1; 8 bases map to TRBD1. Trimming at V came to 6 bases and at J to 5 bases, leaving 8 bases not matched to a gene. The CDR3 contains 14 residues. Germline CDR1 is SNHLY and CDR2 is FYNNEI. The CDR3 coding sequence is TGTGCCAGCAGCCTACAACAGGGGGAAACTGAAGCTTTCTTT. It specifies CASSLQQGETEAFF.

The rearrangement links TRBV6-6 to TRBJ2-1; D may be TRBD1 (6 bases). CDR1 is MNHNY, CDR2 SVGAGI, per germline (reference sequence). The CDR3 runs 13 residues. The germline V and J ends were trimmed by 9 bases and 5 bases, with 14 bases remaining between them. The CDR3 is CASKTTGNNEQFF. The CDR3 DNA follows: TGTGCCAGTAAAACGACAGGAAACAATGAGCAGTTCTTC.

The CDR3 sequence is CASSALLETQYF. The CDR3 nucleotides are TGTGCCAGCAGTGCTCTGCTAGAGACCCAGTACTTC. The V call is TRBV2, the J call TRBJ2-5; D ambiguous. V gave up 4 bases and J gave up 4 bases, with 7 bases separating them. The germline V gene has CDR1 SNHLY and CDR2 FYNNEI. CDR3 length equals 12 residues.

This clonotype was seen many times. This chain links TRBV6-5 with TRBJ2-7; 11 bases fit TRBD1. The CDR3 runs to 15 residues. Trimming cost V 1 base and J 3 bases; bases outside gene matches: 2. Germline V gene lookup returns CDR1 MNHEY and CDR2 SVGAGI. The CDR3 DNA reads as TGTGCCAGCAGTTACTTCGGGACAGGGGGCTACGAGCAGTACTTC. Its protein is CASSYFGTGGYEQYF.

The rearrangement joins TRBV7-2 to TRBJ2-1; 9 bases fit TRBD1. Trimming took 4 bases from V and 8 from J; bases not matched to a gene: 9. Germline assignment: CDR1 SGHTA and CDR2 FQGNSA. This CDR3 comprises 15 residues. In nucleotides, the CDR3 is TGTGCCAGCAGCTCCCGAAGGGACAGGGCCCATGAGCAGTTCTTC. It codes for CASSSRRDRAHEQFF.

This clonotype was recorded at least ten times. The CDR3 DNA reads TGTGCCAGCAGCCCGCTAGGCAGGGCGAGCGAGCAGTACTTC. It yields the protein CASSPLGRASEQYF. This sequence joins TRBV12-3 or TRBV12-4 and TRBJ2-7, with D perhaps matching TRBD1 (5 bases). Deletions cut 6 bases from V and 6 bases from J, with 18 bases between. The CDR3 extends over 14 amino acids.

This clonotype was picked up many times. The chain joins TRBV7-9 to TRBJ2-7, with D tentatively TRBD1 (5 bases). Trimming pared 2 bases from V and 6 bases from J, leaving 17 bases between. The V gene's germline CDR1 is SEHNR and CDR2 FQNEAQ (reference sequence). This CDR3 spans 15 amino acids. CDR3 loop: CASSLKGATSGEQYF. The CDR3, as DNA: TGTGCCAGCAGCTTAAAAGGGGCCACATCCGGCGAGCAGTACTTC. Drawing the rest from reference TRBV7-9 and TRBJ2-7, the complete variable domain is DTGVSQNPRHKITKRGQNVTFRCDPISEHNRLYWYRQTLGQGPEFLTYFQNEAQLEKSRLLSDRFSAERPKGSFSTLEIQRTEQGDSAMYLCASSLKGATSGEQYFGPGTRLTVT.

Here the CDR3 reads CSAPRTGAPREQYF. In DNA, the CDR3 is TGCAGTGCTCCACGGACAGGGGCACCCCGCGAGCAGTACTTC. This chain joins TRBV20-1 and TRBJ2-7, with 9 bases that match TRBD1. CDR1 DFQATT and CDR2 SNEGSKA come from the germline V gene (reference sequence). The CDR3 runs to 14 residues. V trimming: 5 bases; J trimming: 6 bases; junction bases outside the gene matches: 11.

The V call is TRBV10-3, the J call TRBJ2-3; 16 nucleotides match TRBD2. This CDR3 is built from 18 residues. Germline CDR1 and CDR2: ENHRY and SYGVKD. V shed 6 bases, J shed 3 bases, and the junction held 9 bases outside the gene matches. The CDR3 reads CAIRPGTSGGAWTDTQYF. CDR3 coding DNA: TGTGCCATCAGACCCGGGACTAGCGGGGGGGCCTGGACAGATACGCAGTATTTT.

This clonotype showed up just a few times. The gene calls are TRBV6-6 and TRBJ2-1; 8 positions match TRBD1. Losses at the gene ends were 0 bases for V and 8 bases for J; bases not matched to a gene: 12. The CDR3 is made up of 17 amino acids. Per germline, CDR1 MNHNY and CDR2 SVGAGI (reference sequence). The CDR3 DNA is TGTGCCAGCAGTTACTCCTCCAGGGGGCAAAGGGCGGATGAGCAGTTCTTC. This encodes CASSYSSRGQRADEQFF.

V is TRBV20-1 and J is TRBJ2-1; 11 bases fit TRBD2. The CDR3 loop spans 16 amino acids. Unmatched junction bases numbered 7, after V lost 3 bases and J lost 3 bases. Germline-derived CDR1 and CDR2 are DFQATT and SNEGSKA (reference sequence). CDR3 amino acids: CSARDRLAGYYNEQFF. CDR3 in DNA: TGCAGTGCTAGGGATAGACTAGCGGGATACTACAATGAGCAGTTCTTC.